A single TCR beta chain is shown here with its context. Antigen unknown. The entry originates in a study of cytomegalovirus exposure and HLA in healthy donors. Overall study context: A later analysis reported the 120 or so validation repertoires used the same platform as the 550 to 700 first-cohort repertoires. Broader study findings: While the bulk of TCR sequences proved rare, some public TCRs turned up in many donors. Listed as cytomegalovirus-associated were 150 to 200 TCR beta chains. Within the 95 to 150 validation repertoires, first-cohort TCR clusters tended to co-occur, according to a later analysis.

This CDR3 spans 12 amino acids. Between the trimmed V and J ends, which lost 10 bases and 1 base, there was a span of 9 bases. Germline V gives CDR1 MNHNY, CDR2 SVGAGI (reference sequence). TCRdb's table, derived via immunoSEQ multiplex PCR, lists solely in-frame clones and lacks some. In the table there are 300,000 to 450,000 clones, about nine tenths of which are singletons. V usage is TRBV6-6 and J usage is TRBJ2-3; the D gene is possibly TRBD2 (6 bases). Specimen: PBMCs. This TCR was recovered from a young woman in good health and CMV-seronegative. In nucleotides, the CDR3 is TGTGCCACGGAGGGTGGCACAGATACGCAGTATTTT. Encoded protein: CATEGGTDTQYF.